The rows below give T cell receptor beta chains drawn from one sample of a study of blood T cell repertoires in COVID-19. Libraries were prepared by immunoSEQ multiplex PCR; TCRdb keeps only in-frame clonotypes and omits some of them. The repertoire holds over 45,000 clones, less than 95% seen once, with approximately 5% in the top ten. Sample: peripheral blood. These receptors originate from a man aged 65-85 years with acute or convalescent COVID-19. The CDR3 runs from the conserved cysteine through the conserved F or W. The D gene is left open where the match is weak.

CDR3,DNA,V,J,D
CASRWGGGEADTQYF,TGTGCCAGCCGCTGGGGCGGGGGTGAGGCAGATACGCAGTATTTT,TRBV4-2,TRBJ2-3,TRBD2
CASSSTTGFGNTIYF,TGTGCCAGCAGCTCGACGACAGGGTTTGGAAACACCATATATTTT,TRBV7-7,TRBJ1-3,TRBD1
CASSLFPGYQETQYF,TGCGCCAGCAGCTTGTTTCCAGGGTACCAAGAGACCCAGTACTTC,TRBV5-1,TRBJ2-5,-
CASSTSGGFYEQYF,TGTGCCAGCTCCACTAGCGGGGGGTTCTACGAGCAGTACTTC,TRBV18,TRBJ2-7,TRBD2
CASSFGNLGGYTF,TGTGCCAGCAGTTTTGGCAATCTAGGTGGCTACACCTTC,TRBV27,TRBJ1-2,-
CASSILPTRTTLHEQYF,TGCGCCAGCAGCATCCTCCCAACTAGGACTACTCTCCACGAGCAGTACTTC,TRBV5-1,TRBJ2-7,-
CASSIRNSPLHF,TGTGCCAGTAGTATCAGGAATTCACCCCTCCACTTT,TRBV19,TRBJ1-6,-
CASSQDFLAPLHRQGMSTEAFF,TGCGCCAGCAGCCAAGATTTTTTAGCGCCGCTACACCGACAGGGGATGAGCACTGAAGCTTTCTTT,TRBV4-3,TRBJ1-1,TRBD1
CASTSNGGLAGGNEQFF,TGTGCCAGTACCTCCAATGGCGGACTAGCGGGGGGGAATGAGCAGTTCTTC,TRBV19,TRBJ2-1,TRBD2
CASSIGRQAIYEQYF,TGTGCCAGTAGTATAGGACGACAGGCTATCTACGAGCAGTACTTC,TRBV19,TRBJ2-7,-
CASSLGQGNQEQYF,TGTGCCAGCAGCTTAGGGCAGGGGAACCAAGAGCAGTACTTC,TRBV7-2,TRBJ2-7,-
CASSLESHIEAFF,TGCGCCAGCAGCTTGGAGTCACATATTGAAGCTTTCTTT,TRBV5-1,TRBJ1-1,-
CASSQSYEQYF,TGTGCCAGCAGTCAATCCTACGAGCAGTACTTC,TRBV2,TRBJ2-7,-
CAARGSYEQYF,TGTGCCGCCCGGGGGTCCTACGAGCAGTACTTC,TRBV6-5,TRBJ2-7,-
CATRSGNQPQHF,TGTGCCACCAGATCGGGCAATCAGCCCCAGCATTTT,TRBV15,TRBJ1-5,-
CASISGGGRDTGELFF,TGCGCCAGCATTTCAGGGGGCGGTCGGGACACCGGGGAGCTGTTTTTT,TRBV5-1,TRBJ2-2,TRBD1
CASTRGQVGYEQYF,TGTGCCAGTACCCGAGGGCAGGTAGGCTACGAGCAGTACTTC,TRBV19,TRBJ2-7,-